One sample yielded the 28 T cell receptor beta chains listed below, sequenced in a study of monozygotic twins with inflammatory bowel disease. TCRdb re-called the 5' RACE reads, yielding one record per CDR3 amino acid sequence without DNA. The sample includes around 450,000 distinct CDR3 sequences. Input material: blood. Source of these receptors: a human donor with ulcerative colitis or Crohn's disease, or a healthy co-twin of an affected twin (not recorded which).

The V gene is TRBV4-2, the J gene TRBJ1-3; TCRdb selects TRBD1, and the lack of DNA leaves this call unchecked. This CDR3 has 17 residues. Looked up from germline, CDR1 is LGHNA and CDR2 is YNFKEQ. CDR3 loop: CASSQGFRERSGNTIYF.

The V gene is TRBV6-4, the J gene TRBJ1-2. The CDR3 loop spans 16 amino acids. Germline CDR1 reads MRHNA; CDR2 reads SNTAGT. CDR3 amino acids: CASSEGAEGGVYGYTF.

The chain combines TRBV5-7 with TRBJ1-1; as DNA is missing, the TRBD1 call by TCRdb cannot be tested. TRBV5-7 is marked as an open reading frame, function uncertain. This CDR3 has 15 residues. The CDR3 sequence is CASSLQGYCCTEAFF.

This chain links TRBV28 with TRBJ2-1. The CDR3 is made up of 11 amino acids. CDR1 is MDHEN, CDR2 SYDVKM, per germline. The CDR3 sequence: CASSLTAEQFF. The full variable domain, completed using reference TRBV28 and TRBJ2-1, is DVKVTQSSRYLVKRTGEKVFLECVQDMDHENMFWYRQDPGLGLRLIYFSYDVKMKEKGDIPEGYSVSREKKERFSLILESASTNQTSMYLCASSLTAEQFFGPGTRLTVL.

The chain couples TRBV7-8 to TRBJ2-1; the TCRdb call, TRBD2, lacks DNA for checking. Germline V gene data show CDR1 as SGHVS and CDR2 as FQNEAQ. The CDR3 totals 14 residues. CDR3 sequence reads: CASSLVGSGYEQFF.

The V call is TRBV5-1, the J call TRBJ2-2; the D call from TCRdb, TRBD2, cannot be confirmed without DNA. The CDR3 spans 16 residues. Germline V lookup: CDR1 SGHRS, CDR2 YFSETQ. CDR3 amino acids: CASSPLAGAYTGELFF.

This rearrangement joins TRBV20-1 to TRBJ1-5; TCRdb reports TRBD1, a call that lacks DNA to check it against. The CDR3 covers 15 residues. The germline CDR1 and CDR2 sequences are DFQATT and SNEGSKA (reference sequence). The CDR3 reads CSARDGSGSGQPQHF.

This CDR3 reads CASSQGQAVGAFF. This chain connects TRBV3-1 to TRBJ1-1. Germline CDR1 is LGHDT and CDR2 is YNNKEL (reference sequence). This CDR3 is 13 amino acids long.

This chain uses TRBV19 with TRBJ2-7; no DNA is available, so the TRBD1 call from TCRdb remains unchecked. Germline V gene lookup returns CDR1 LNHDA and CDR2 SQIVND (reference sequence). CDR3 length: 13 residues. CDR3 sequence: CASKVRGTYEQYF.

The CDR3 here is CASSVDSGLAEAFF. The V gene is TRBV5-1, the J gene TRBJ1-1; TCRdb returns TRBD1, unconfirmable since there is no DNA. This CDR3 spans 14 amino acids. Germline values: CDR1 SGHRS, CDR2 YFSETQ.

The CDR3 sequence is CASSSQGPSYNEQFF. The chain carries TRBV5-1 and TRBJ2-1. CDR3 length: 15 residues. Looked up from germline, CDR1 is SGHRS and CDR2 is YFSETQ.

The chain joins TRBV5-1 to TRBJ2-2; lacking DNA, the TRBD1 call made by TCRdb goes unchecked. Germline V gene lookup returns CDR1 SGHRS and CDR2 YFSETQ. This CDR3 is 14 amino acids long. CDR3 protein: CASSPRTAAGELFF.

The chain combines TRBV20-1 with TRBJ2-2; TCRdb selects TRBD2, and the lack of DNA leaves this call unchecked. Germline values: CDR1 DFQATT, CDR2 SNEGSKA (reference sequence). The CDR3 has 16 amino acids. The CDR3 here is CSARDRDRGRGRELFF.

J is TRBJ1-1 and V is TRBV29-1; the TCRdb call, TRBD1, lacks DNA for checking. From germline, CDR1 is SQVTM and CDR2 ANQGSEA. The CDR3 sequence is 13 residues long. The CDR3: CSVEDRGFDEAFF.

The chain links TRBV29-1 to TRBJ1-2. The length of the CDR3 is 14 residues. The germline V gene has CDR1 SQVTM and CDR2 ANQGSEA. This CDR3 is CSVERELISYGYTF.

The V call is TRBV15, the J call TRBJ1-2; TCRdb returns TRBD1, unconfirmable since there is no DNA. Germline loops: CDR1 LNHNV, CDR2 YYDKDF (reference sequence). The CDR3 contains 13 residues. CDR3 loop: CATSGAGNYGYTF.

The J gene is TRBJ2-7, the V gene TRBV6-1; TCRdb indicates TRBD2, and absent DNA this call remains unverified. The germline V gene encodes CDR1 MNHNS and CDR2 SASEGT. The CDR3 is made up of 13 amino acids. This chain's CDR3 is CASNPGPAWEQYF.

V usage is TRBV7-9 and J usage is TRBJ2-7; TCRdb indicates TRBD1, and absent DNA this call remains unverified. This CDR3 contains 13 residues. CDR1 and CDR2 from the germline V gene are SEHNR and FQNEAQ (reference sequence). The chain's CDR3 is CASSPNTGDEQYF.

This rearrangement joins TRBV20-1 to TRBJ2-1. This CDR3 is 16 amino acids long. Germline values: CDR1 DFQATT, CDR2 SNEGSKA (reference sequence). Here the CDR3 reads CSARDPRLAKNNEQFF.

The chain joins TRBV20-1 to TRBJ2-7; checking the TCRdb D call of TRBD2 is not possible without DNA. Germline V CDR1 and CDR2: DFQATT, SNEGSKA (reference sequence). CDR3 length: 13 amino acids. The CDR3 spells CSASPPLAGTSYF.

CDR3 sequence: CSVAANSYEQYF. The chain combines TRBV29-1 with TRBJ2-7. Germline CDR1 reads SQVTM; CDR2 reads ANQGSEA. The CDR3 is 12 amino acids.

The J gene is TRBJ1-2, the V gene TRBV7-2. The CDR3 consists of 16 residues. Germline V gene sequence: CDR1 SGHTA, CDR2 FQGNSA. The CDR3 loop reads CASSSSRIGANYGYTF.

This CDR3 reads CASSWVDRDYNSPLHF. The chain is built from TRBV7-2 and TRBJ1-6; the D gene TCRdb calls, TRBD1, cannot be checked with no DNA. Germline V gives CDR1 SGHTA, CDR2 FQGNSA. The CDR3 is 16 residues long.

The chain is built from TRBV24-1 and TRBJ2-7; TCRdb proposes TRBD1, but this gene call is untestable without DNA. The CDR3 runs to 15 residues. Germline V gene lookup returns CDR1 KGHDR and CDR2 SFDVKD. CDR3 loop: CATSDAGTGVHEQYF.

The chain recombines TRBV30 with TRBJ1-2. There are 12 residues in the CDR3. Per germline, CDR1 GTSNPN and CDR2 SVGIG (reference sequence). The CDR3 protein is CAWSSTIGGYTF.

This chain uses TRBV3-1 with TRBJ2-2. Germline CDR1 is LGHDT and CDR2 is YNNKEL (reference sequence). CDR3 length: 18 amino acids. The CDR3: CASSQVGMGYLNTGELFF.

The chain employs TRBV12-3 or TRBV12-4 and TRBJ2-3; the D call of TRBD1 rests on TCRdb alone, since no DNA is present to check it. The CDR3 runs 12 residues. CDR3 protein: CASSLSTGQNYF.

This CDR3 is CASSLVFYNEQFF. This chain connects TRBV5-6 to TRBJ2-1. The germline gives CDR1 SGHDT, CDR2 YYEEEE. This CDR3 contains 13 residues.